This T cell receptor beta chain is from a study of blood T cell repertoires in COVID-19. At the level of the study: PBMCs, B-cell-depleted T cells, or T cells were the source of the cDNA or gDNA that made up the material.

Recruits, aged roughly 18 to 100 years, lived in 20 to 30 US areas. Self-reported history from a screening survey and questionnaire set each donor's cohort. V was trimmed by 4 bases and J by 4 bases, leaving 10 bases between them. This CDR3 region has 13 residues. Germline V gene lookup returns CDR1 LGHNA and CDR2 YNFKEQ. Original processing methods: The authors estimated nucleated cell counts from reference gene primer amplification. The method was immunoSEQ multiplex PCR; TCRdb's version includes in-frame clones alone and lacks a portion of them. V and J calls and clone size are given by that table; D and trimming were obtained from the DNA. The data contain about 250,000 clones, approximately 92% of them singletons.

The receptor comes from a woman between 18 and 30 years old who had recovered from COVID-19. The source material was PBMCs or T cells enriched from blood (not recorded which). The V and J genes are TRBV4-2 and TRBJ1-2, with a tentative D call TRBD1 (5 bases). CDR3 loop: CASSPGTAYGYTF. CDR3 in DNA: TGTGCCAGCAGCCCCGGGACTGCCTATGGCTACACCTTC.